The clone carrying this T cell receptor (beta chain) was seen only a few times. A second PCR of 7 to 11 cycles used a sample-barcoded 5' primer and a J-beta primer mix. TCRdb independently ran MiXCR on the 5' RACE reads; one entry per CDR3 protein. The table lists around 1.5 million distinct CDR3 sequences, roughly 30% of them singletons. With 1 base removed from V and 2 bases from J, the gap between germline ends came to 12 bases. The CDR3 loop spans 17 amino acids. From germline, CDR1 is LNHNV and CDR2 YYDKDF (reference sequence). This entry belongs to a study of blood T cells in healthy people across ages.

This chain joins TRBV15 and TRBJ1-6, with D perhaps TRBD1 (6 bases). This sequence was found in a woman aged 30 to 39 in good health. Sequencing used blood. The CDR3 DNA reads TGTGCCACCAGCAGAGTCGCAGGGGTAACCTATAATTCACCCCTCCACTTT. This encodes CATSRVAGVTYNSPLHF.